The clone carrying this T cell receptor (beta chain) turned up a few times. Its antigen is still unknown. This sample was included in a study of vaccination and CD4 T cells after COVID-19. Study details: Overlapping spike peptides served as the stimulus for the cells. These peptides came from SARS-CoV-2 and from the common cold coronaviruses HCoV-NL63, HCoV-OC43 and HCoV-229E.

At the Johns Hopkins FTIC core, DNA taken from cultured CD4+ T cells was sequenced by way of the Oncomine TCR Beta short-read assay. After culture, CD4+ T cells served as the source for genomic DNA extraction. TCRdb passed the PCR reads through MiXCR, listing each CDR3 protein once. The table shows about 26,000 distinct CDR3 sequences, with 35% to 50% occurring only once. Indicated time point: late sampling 161 to 241 days after vaccination in three convalescent patients. Treatment meaning: 10-day PBMC culture with coronavirus spike peptide pools or control peptides (ViraFEST assay). The receptor comes from a human donor who had recovered from COVID-19. Material: CD4+ T cells from blood, cultured in vitro, obtained about 7 months after SARS-CoV-2 vaccination.

The CDR3 coding sequence is TGCAGTGCTGCAGGGTCCCATGAGCAGTTCTTC. This gives the protein CSAAGSHEQFF. V usage is TRBV20-1 and J usage is TRBJ2-1, with D possibly matching TRBD1 (5 bases). V gave up 5 bases and J gave up 8 bases, with 10 bases separating them. This CDR3 contains 11 residues. Germline V CDR1 and CDR2: DFQATT, SNEGSKA (reference sequence).